These 28 T cell receptor beta chains were sequenced from one sample in a study of cytomegalovirus exposure and HLA in healthy donors (dated by TCRdb to about 2017). The receptor library was made with the immunoSEQ multiplex PCR assay. The multiplex PCR relied on a mix of 60 forward primers for TCR Vbeta segments and 13 reverse primers for TCR Jbeta segments. The clones in this table, taken by TCRdb from immuneACCESS, are in-frame only. Not every clone is retained; where verified, under half of the shortfall comes from an unresolved V gene, and the cause of the rest is unknown. This sample gives 160,000 or so clones in total; around four fifths of them show up just once. About 3.8% of the sample belongs to the ten largest clones. What was sequenced was PBMCs. These receptors all stem from a middle-aged man in good health and CMV-seropositive.

There are a few counts of this clone. The chain employs TRBV28 and TRBJ2-7; a possible D gene is TRBD2 (5 bases). The CDR3 is 13 amino acids. The germline V and J ends were trimmed by 9 bases and 9 bases, with 21 bases remaining between them. Looked up from germline, CDR1 is MDHEN and CDR2 is SYDVKM. The CDR3 DNA reads as TGTGCCAGTACAAGCGGCATCCTACGAGCGCAGTACTTC. Encoded protein: CASTSGILRAQYF.

The gene calls are TRBV5-1 and TRBJ1-6; maybe TRBD1 (6 bases). The V and J ends lost 3 bases and 9 bases respectively, with 13 bases between them. Germline values: CDR1 SGHRS, CDR2 YFSETQ. There are 14 residues in the CDR3. Written as DNA, the CDR3 is TGCGCCAGCAGCTCGGCAGGGGAAGGTTCACCCCTCCACTTT. This encodes CASSSAGEGSPLHF.

The rearrangement joins TRBV7-9 to TRBJ2-7, with D perhaps TRBD1 (6 bases). V lost 3 bases and J lost 6, with 9 bases in between. There are 12 residues in the CDR3. Germline-derived CDR1 and CDR2 are SEHNR and FQNEAQ (reference sequence). For the CDR3, the DNA is TGTGCCAGCAGCTTCGGGACACCCGAGCAGTACTTC. Translated: CASSFGTPEQYF.

The V and J genes are TRBV10-1 and TRBJ2-5; D is possibly TRBD2 (6 bases). The CDR3 contains 13 residues. CDR1 is WNHNN and CDR2 is SYGVQD in the germline V gene (reference sequence). V was clipped by 8 bases and J by 5 bases, with 15 bases between them. The CDR3 DNA reads as TGCGCCAGCTTTGTTCCGGGGAGGGAGACCCAGTACTTC. Protein sequence: CASFVPGRETQYF.

This clone was recorded once. The gene calls are TRBV28 and TRBJ1-6; TRBD1 aligns across 9 bases. Germline assignment: CDR1 MDHEN and CDR2 SYDVKM. V gave up 2 bases and J gave up 7 bases; unmatched junction bases: 6. This CDR3 has 16 amino acids. CDR3 nucleotides: TGTGCCAGCAGTTTACCGGGACAGGGACGCAATTCACCCCTCCACTTT. It translates to CASSLPGQGRNSPLHF. Together with reference TRBV28 and TRBJ1-6, the CDR3 gives the full variable domain: DVKVTQSSRYLVKRTGEKVFLECVQDMDHENMFWYRQDPGLGLRLIYFSYDVKMKEKGDIPEGYSVSREKKERFSLILESASTNQTSMYLCASSLPGQGRNSPLHFGNGTRLTVT.

The chain is built from TRBV13 and TRBJ1-1; 7 nucleotides line up with TRBD1. V lost 0 bases and J lost 5; bases outside the gene matches: 12. Germline lookup yields CDR1 PRHDT and CDR2 FYEKMQ (reference sequence). The length of the CDR3 is 17 residues. CDR3 in amino acids: CASSLGPPTGLDTEAFF. For the CDR3, the DNA is TGTGCCAGCAGCTTAGGCCCTCCGACAGGGCTGGATACTGAAGCTTTCTTT.

V gene TRBV6-5 combines with J gene TRBJ2-5, with 7 nucleotides matching TRBD1. Matching the DNA end better, TRBJ2-7 makes the J call doubtful. CDR1 is MNHEY and CDR2 is SVGAGI in the germline V gene. There are 16 residues in the CDR3. The CDR3 reads CASSYNIFGQAYEQYF. The CDR3, as DNA: TGTGCCAGCAGTTACAATATTTTCGGACAGGCCTACGAGCAGTACTTC.

The V and J genes are TRBV27 and TRBJ2-5; 15 bases agree with TRBD2. Germline trimming cut 4 bases from V and 5 bases from J; bases unmatched to any gene: 5. The CDR3 sequence is 16 residues long. Germline V gene sequence: CDR1 MNHEY, CDR2 SMNVEV (reference sequence). The DNA of the CDR3 is TGTGCCAGCAGTTGGACTAGCGGGAGGGGGCAGGAGACCCAGTACTTC. The encoded protein is CASSWTSGRGQETQYF.

The chain combines TRBV5-4 with TRBJ2-7, with D perhaps TRBD2 (5 bases). The germline V gene encodes CDR1 SGHNT and CDR2 YYREEE (reference sequence). This CDR3 has 15 residues. V lost 4 bases, J lost 1 base, and 15 bases lay in between. Here the CDR3 reads CASSPNRGGSYEQYF. The CDR3 DNA reads as TGTGCCAGCAGCCCAAATAGAGGAGGTTCCTACGAGCAGTACTTC. Combining the CDR3 with reference TRBV5-4 and TRBJ2-7 gives the whole variable domain ETGVTQSPTHLIKTRGQQVTLRCSSQSGHNTVSWYQQALGQGPQFIFQYYREEENGRGNFPPRFSGLQFPNYSSELNVNALELDDSALYLCASSPNRGGSYEQYFGPGTRLTVT.

The rearrangement joins TRBV25-1 to TRBJ2-1, with D tentatively TRBD1 (7 bases). V was clipped by 4 bases and J by 0 bases, with 10 bases between them. Germline CDR1 reads MGHDK; CDR2 reads SYGVNS. CDR3 length equals 15 residues. The CDR3 spells CASSGQGGSYNEQFF. The CDR3 coding sequence is TGTGCCAGCAGTGGCCAGGGGGGCTCCTACAATGAGCAGTTCTTC.

The gene calls are TRBV14 and TRBJ2-1; TRBD1 aligns across 8 bases. V gave up 1 base and J gave up 10 bases; unmatched junction bases: 3. CDR1 is SGHDN, CDR2 FVKESK, per germline. The CDR3 totals 13 residues. The CDR3 loop is CASSQVRDREQFF. The CDR3 DNA reads TGTGCCAGCAGCCAAGTCAGGGACAGGGAGCAGTTCTTC.

This clone was seen a handful of times. Different DNA sequences within this sample yield the same CDR3. The J gene is TRBJ1-6, the V gene TRBV7-9; tentative D call: TRBD1 (6 bases). Germline CDR1 is SEHNR and CDR2 is FQNEAQ (reference sequence). The CDR3 has 14 amino acids. The V end was cut by 1 base, the J end by 5 bases, with 6 bases between. The CDR3 is CASSLGTDNSPLHF. CDR3 DNA sequence: TGTGCCAGCAGCTTAGGGACAGATAATTCACCCCTCCACTTT. The whole variable domain, remainder taken from reference TRBV7-9 and TRBJ1-6, is DTGVSQNPRHKITKRGQNVTFRCDPISEHNRLYWYRQTLGQGPEFLTYFQNEAQLEKSRLLSDRFSAERPKGSFSTLEIQRTEQGDSAMYLCASSLGTDNSPLHFGNGTRLTVT.

The DNA of the CDR3 is TGTGCCAGCAGCTTAGGGGGGGGACTAGCGGTGTACGAGCAGTACTTC. Translated: CASSLGGGLAVYEQYF. V gene TRBV7-6 combines with J gene TRBJ2-7; 11 nucleotides line up with TRBD2. CDR1 and CDR2 from the germline V gene are SGHVS and FNYEAQ. With 1 base clipped from V and 4 bases from J, the junction kept 6 bases outside the gene matches. This CDR3 has 16 amino acids. Looking up the rest from reference TRBV7-6 and TRBJ2-7 gives the full variable domain: GAGVSQSPRYKVTKRGQDVALRCDPISGHVSLYWYRQALGQGPEFLTYFNYEAQQDKSGLPNDRFSAERPEGSISTLTIQRTEQRDSAMYRCASSLGGGLAVYEQYFGPGTRLTVT.

The genes are TRBV2 and TRBJ1-4; TRBD1 aligns across 9 bases. J lost 3 bases, V lost 3 bases, and 5 bases had no gene match. This CDR3 contains 16 residues. In germline, CDR1 is SNHLY, CDR2 FYNNEI. The CDR3 nucleotides are TGTGCCAGCAGTGACTCCCGGGACAGGGCTAATGAAAAACTGTTTTTT. Protein: CASSDSRDRANEKLFF.

V and J are TRBV30 and TRBJ1-1, with TRBD1 identical over 7 bases. CDR3 size: 14 residues. Germline V lookup: CDR1 GTSNPN, CDR2 SVGIG (reference sequence). V lost 6 bases, J lost 3 bases, and 10 bases stayed unmatched. CDR3 in amino acids: CACGDRAYYTEAFF. CDR3 DNA: TGTGCCTGTGGCGACAGGGCCTATTACACTGAAGCTTTCTTT.

V is TRBV30 and J is TRBJ1-5; 11 positions agree with TRBD1. CDR1 is GTSNPN, CDR2 SVGIG, per germline (reference sequence). The CDR3 loop spans 16 amino acids. Trimming took 5 bases from V and 6 from J; bases not matched to a gene: 12. CDR3 bases: TGTGCCTGGGAAGGGACCGGGACAGGGGGTTCTCAGCCCCAGCATTTT. Its translation: CAWEGTGTGGSQPQHF.

The chain employs TRBV5-1 and TRBJ1-4; D is unresolved. The V end was cut by 3 bases, the J end by 5 bases, with 11 bases between. Per the germline V gene, CDR1 is SGHRS and CDR2 is YFSETQ. The CDR3 runs 14 residues. This CDR3 reads CASSSPERNEKLFF. CDR3 coding DNA: TGCGCCAGCAGCTCACCAGAGCGAAATGAAAAACTGTTTTTT. The complete variable domain, with remaining parts taken from reference TRBV5-1 and TRBJ1-4, reads KAGVTQTPRYLIKTRGQQVTLSCSPISGHRSVSWYQQTPGQGLQFLFEYFSETQRNKGNFPGRFSGRQFSNSRSEMNVSTLELGDSALYLCASSSPERNEKLFFGSGTQLSVL.

The J gene is TRBJ2-3, the V gene TRBV5-6; 10 bases align to TRBD2. CDR3 length: 18 residues. The V and J ends lost 6 bases and 4 bases, in that order; junction bases with no gene match: 17. Germline V gene data show CDR1 as SGHDT and CDR2 as YYEEEE. The CDR3 is CASTLLGQLAGSPDTQYF. The CDR3 coding sequence is TGTGCCAGCACGTTGTTGGGCCAACTAGCGGGAAGCCCAGATACGCAGTATTTT.

This chain uses TRBV21-1 with TRBJ2-2; TRBD1 reflects the table's D call only, with no check against the DNA. TRBV21-1 represents a pseudogene. This CDR3 contains 16 residues. DNA of the CDR3: TGTGCCAGCAGCGTCAGGGGGCTTGGAGGAGCCGGGGAGCTGTTTTTT. This gives the protein CASSVRGLGGAGELFF.

The chain links TRBV9 to TRBJ2-3, with D possibly TRBD2 on 6 matching bases. V was shortened by 0 bases and J by 3 bases, with 17 bases between the two germline ends. Germline CDR1 SGDLS, CDR2 YYNGEE. CDR3 size: 17 residues. The CDR3 nucleotides read TGTGCCAGCAGCGTAGAGGTGGCCGGGAGCCCTACAGATACGCAGTATTTT. This translates into CASSVEVAGSPTDTQYF. Full variable domain (rest looked up from reference TRBV9 and TRBJ2-3): DSGVTQTPKHLITATGQRVTLRCSPRSGDLSVYWYQQSLDQGLQFLIQYYNGEERAKGNILERFSAQQFPDLHSELNLSSLELGDSALYFCASSVEVAGSPTDTQYFGPGTRLTVL.

This chain joins TRBV5-1 and TRBJ2-5; tentative D call: TRBD1 (6 bases). CDR1 and CDR2 (germline): SGHRS, YFSETQ. V was cut by 2 bases and J by 0 bases, with 8 bases left in between. The CDR3 totals 14 residues. The CDR3 protein is CASSFRTDQETQYF. The CDR3 region has the DNA TGCGCCAGCAGCTTCCGGACAGACCAAGAGACCCAGTACTTC.

The chain joins TRBV5-1 to TRBJ2-7, with D possibly TRBD1 on 6 matching bases. The CDR3 has 12 residues. Germline CDR1 and CDR2: SGHRS and YFSETQ. The V end was cut by 5 bases, the J end by 4 bases, with 10 bases between. As DNA, the CDR3 is TGCGCCAGCAGGGGGGCAGGTTACGAGCAGTACTTC. It is translated as CASRGAGYEQYF.

This chain uses TRBV9 with TRBJ2-2, with 9 nucleotides matching TRBD1. This CDR3 is built from 16 residues. Germline trimming cut 0 bases from V and 7 bases from J; bases unmatched to any gene: 7. Germline loops: CDR1 SGDLS, CDR2 YYNGEE. CDR3 in amino acids: CASSVAGTGLGGELFF. CDR3 DNA sequence: TGTGCCAGCAGCGTAGCTGGGACAGGGTTGGGCGGGGAGCTGTTTTTT.

The gene calls are TRBV4-3 and TRBJ1-2; D perhaps matches TRBD1 (6 bases). Germline-derived CDR1 and CDR2 are LGHNA and YSLEER. The CDR3 runs to 14 residues. Trimming removed 0 bases at V and 8 bases at J, with 13 bases between. The CDR3 sequence is CASSQELAGVGYTF. In nucleotides, the CDR3 is TGCGCCAGCAGCCAAGAATTGGCAGGGGTCGGCTACACCTTC.

This clone was seen a single time. The rearrangement links TRBV27 to TRBJ2-7; tentative D call: TRBD1 (5 bases). This CDR3 spans 13 amino acids. Germline CDR1 reads MNHEY; CDR2 reads SMNVEV (reference sequence). V was trimmed by 6 bases and J by 3 bases, leaving 12 bases between them. CDR3: CASRPTAYYEQYF. In nucleotides, the CDR3 is TGTGCCAGCAGGCCGACAGCATACTACGAGCAGTACTTC.

This chain links TRBV27 with TRBJ1-2; 7 bases fit TRBD1. The CDR3 is 11 residues long. The trim removed 9 bases at V and 8 bases at J, leaving 6 bases unmatched. Per the germline V gene, CDR1 is MNHEY and CDR2 is SMNVEV (reference sequence). The CDR3: CASRQGRGYTF. CDR3 DNA sequence: TGTGCCAGTAGACAGGGTCGCGGCTACACCTTC.

CDR3 in amino acids: CAWSTAIAGVTGELFF. CDR3 DNA: TGTGCCTGGAGTACCGCGATAGCGGGAGTCACCGGGGAGCTGTTTTTT. The chain employs TRBV30 and TRBJ2-2; 9 bases fit TRBD2. The J segment lost 4 bases and the V segment lost 2 bases, leaving 8 bases of the junction unmatched. The germline V gene has CDR1 GTSNPN and CDR2 SVGIG (reference sequence). The CDR3 has 16 residues.

The chain is built from TRBV6-1 and TRBJ1-3; TRBD1 matches at 7 bases. CDR1 is MNHNS, CDR2 SASEGT, per germline. Trimming cost V 4 bases and J 3 bases; bases outside gene matches: 6. The CDR3 has 15 amino acids. The CDR3 nucleotides read TGTGCCAGCAGTGCCCGACAGGGAGGTGGAAACACCATATATTTT. Residues: CASSARQGGGNTIYF.